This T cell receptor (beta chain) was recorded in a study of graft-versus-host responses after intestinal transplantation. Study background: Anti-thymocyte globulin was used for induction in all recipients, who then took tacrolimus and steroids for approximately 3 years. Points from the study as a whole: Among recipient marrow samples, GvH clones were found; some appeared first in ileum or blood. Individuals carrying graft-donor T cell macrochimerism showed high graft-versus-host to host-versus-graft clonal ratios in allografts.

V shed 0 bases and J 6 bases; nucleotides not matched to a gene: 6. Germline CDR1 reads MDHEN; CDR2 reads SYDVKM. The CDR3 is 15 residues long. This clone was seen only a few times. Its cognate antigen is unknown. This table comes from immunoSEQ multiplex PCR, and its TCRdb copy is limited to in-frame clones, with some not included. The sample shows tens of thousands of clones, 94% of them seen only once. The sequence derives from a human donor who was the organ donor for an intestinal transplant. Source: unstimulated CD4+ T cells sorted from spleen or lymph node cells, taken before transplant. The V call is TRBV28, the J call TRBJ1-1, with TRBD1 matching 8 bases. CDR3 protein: CASSLWGQGAAEAFF. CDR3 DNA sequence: TGTGCCAGCAGTTTATGGGGGCAGGGGGCCGCTGAAGCTTTCTTT.